This T cell receptor beta chain came from a study of Graves' ophthalmopathy and Graves' hyperthyroidism. CDR3 size: 13 residues. V lost 8 bases and J 1 base, leaving 9 bases between the germline ends. In germline, CDR1 is MGHDK, CDR2 SYGVNS. Amplification targeted the TCR beta CDR3 regions, with RNA transcripts as the source material. The library came from an HTBI-primed first-round RT-PCR and a second-round multiplex PCR. TCRdb ran MiXCR on the multiplex PCR reads and lists one entry per CDR3 protein. The sample lists about 700,000 distinct CDR3 sequences; roughly two fifths were seen once. About this clonotype itself: Its antigen remains unknown.

Study-level results: In predicting ophthalmopathy progression, the model reached approximately 71% sensitivity and 72% to 85% specificity.

The J gene is TRBJ1-5, the V gene TRBV25-1; a weak D match, TRBD1 (5 bases). Sequencing input: peripheral blood. The TCR originated in an adult man with Graves' ophthalmopathy. The CDR3, as DNA: TGTGCCAGCGAGGGACTGAGCAATCAGCCCCAGCATTTT. Its translation is CASEGLSNQPQHF.